Listed below are T cell receptor beta chains from one sample, sequenced in a study of blood T cell repertoires in COVID-19. TCRdb keeps only in-frame clones here, not all; method: immunoSEQ multiplex PCR. The table shows over 250,000 clones, with around 87% occurring only once. The sequenced sample consisted of peripheral blood. The receptors derive from a woman in her forties who had recovered from COVID-19. Each CDR3 is given with its conserved first and last residue. A D gene is named only where the DNA matches it firmly. Not all rows give a size; the values are once, few, many and, for expanded clones, a class.

abundance	d_gene	j_gene	v_gene	CDR3aa	CDR3nt
few	.	TRBJ1-2	TRBV4-2	CASSPTSTSDYGYTF	TGTGCCAGCAGTCCCACCTCAACCTCGGACTATGGCTACACCTTC
once	TRBD1	TRBJ2-7	TRBV10-3	CALSGGGEQYF	TGTGCCTTATCAGGGGGTGGCGAGCAGTACTTC
.	.	TRBJ2-2	TRBV2	CASSPQGAANTGELFF	TGTGCCAGCAGTCCACAGGGAGCTGCGAACACCGGGGAGCTGTTTTTT
.	TRBD2	TRBJ2-7	TRBV5-1	CASSLFTGGLTYEQYF	TGCGCCAGCAGCTTGTTCACGGGGGGACTAACCTACGAGCAGTACTTC
.	TRBD2	TRBJ2-3	TRBV5-1	CASSFWRGGTDTQYF	TGCGCCAGCAGCTTCTGGCGGGGGGGCACAGATACGCAGTATTTT
.	TRBD1	TRBJ1-5	TRBV27	CASSLTGGGSPQHF	TGTGCCAGCAGTTTGACAGGGGGTGGGTCGCCCCAGCATTTT
.	TRBD1	TRBJ2-4	TRBV5-1	CASSWGQGDIQYF	TGCGCCAGCAGCTGGGGACAGGGAGACATTCAGTACTTC
.	TRBD1	TRBJ1-2	TRBV30	CAWSVPGTGVSYGYTF	TGTGCCTGGAGTGTACCCGGGACAGGGGTGAGCTATGGCTACACCTTC
.	TRBD2	TRBJ2-3	TRBV6-2/TRBV6-3	CASSGKTSGGPWAQYF	TGTGCCAGCAGTGGAAAGACTAGCGGGGGGCCGTGGGCGCAGTATTTT
.	.	TRBJ1-2	TRBV5-1	CASSFGGSPNYGYTF	TGCGCCAGCAGCTTCGGGGGATCCCCTAACTATGGCTACACCTTC
.	.	TRBJ1-2	TRBV6-5	CASSYRRAGFNYGYTF	TGTGCCAGCAGTTACCGAAGGGCAGGGTTTAACTATGGCTACACCTTC
.	TRBD2	TRBJ2-1	TRBV3-1/TRBV3-2	CASSQGTSGASREFF	TGTGCCAGCAGCCAGGGGACTAGCGGCGCCTCCCGGGAGTTCTTC
.	TRBD2	TRBJ2-7	TRBV5-1	CASSRGLAGAREREQYF	TGCGCCAGCAGCCGGGGACTAGCGGGGGCTCGAGAACGCGAGCAGTACTTC
.	.	TRBJ2-3	TRBV30	CAWSVESRTKYF	TGTGCCTGGAGTGTGGAATCCAGGACTAAGTATTTT
.	TRBD2	TRBJ2-7	TRBV5-6	CASQRGATTYEQYF	TGTGCCAGCCAGCGGGGGGCCACAACCTACGAGCAGTACTTC
.	TRBD2	TRBJ2-3	TRBV18	CASSPNSGGEPYTQYF	TGTGCCAGCTCACCGAATAGCGGGGGGGAACCGTATACGCAGTATTTT
few	.	TRBJ1-6	TRBV3-1/TRBV3-2	CASSHVFMRSDISLHF	TGTGCCAGCAGCCATGTCTTCATGCGGTCGGATATCTCCCTCCACTTT
few	.	TRBJ1-3	TRBV3-1/TRBV3-2	CASSQGHRPGNTIYF	TGTGCCAGCAGCCAAGGACATCGGCCTGGAAACACCATATATTTT
.	.	TRBJ1-6	TRBV28	CASSPAGAGYNSPLHF	TGTGCCAGCAGTCCAGCGGGGGCGGGCTATAATTCACCCCTCCACTTT
.	TRBD1	TRBJ2-3	TRBV3-1/TRBV3-2	CASSSGGSTQYF	TGTGCCAGCAGCTCAGGGGGAAGTACGCAGTATTTT
.	TRBD1	TRBJ1-2	TRBV9	CASSGSGTGVGYTF	TGTGCCAGCAGCGGATCCGGGACAGGGGTAGGCTACACCTTC
.	.	TRBJ1-1	TRBV7-8	CASSLGSPGGVNTEAFF	TGTGCCAGCAGCTTAGGTTCGCCAGGCGGGGTGAACACTGAAGCTTTCTTT
.	.	TRBJ2-3	TRBV7-6	CASSLAPGEPTDTQYF	TGTGCCAGCAGCTTAGCGCCCGGGGAGCCCACAGATACGCAGTATTTT
.	TRBD1	TRBJ2-5	TRBV9	CASSRDRGQETQYF	TGTGCCAGCAGCAGAGACAGGGGGCAAGAGACCCAGTACTTC
.	TRBD1	TRBJ1-2	TRBV19	CASSVPGQNYGYTF	TGTGCCAGTAGTGTTCCGGGACAGAACTATGGCTACACCTTC
.	TRBD1	TRBJ1-5	TRBV19	CASIDRGRGNQPQHF	TGTGCCAGTATTGACAGGGGCCGGGGCAATCAGCCCCAGCATTTT
few	TRBD1	TRBJ1-5	TRBV18	CASSALTGSNQPQHF	TGTGCCAGCTCAGCGTTGACAGGGAGCAATCAGCCCCAGCATTTT
.	TRBD2	TRBJ2-7	TRBV7-8	CASSFSRGGLGYEQYF	TGTGCCAGCAGCTTCTCCCGGGGGGGCCTCGGATACGAGCAGTACTTC
.	.	TRBJ2-2	TRBV27	CASRLTGPGGELFF	TGTGCCAGCAGGCTGACAGGCCCCGGAGGGGAGCTGTTTTTT
few	TRBD1	TRBJ2-5	TRBV10-3	CAISPGQGDGTQYF	TGTGCCATCAGCCCCGGGCAGGGGGACGGGACCCAGTACTTC
.	.	TRBJ1-4	TRBV7-6	CASSPGQGGEKLFF	TGTGCCAGCAGCCCCGGGCAGGGTGGGGAAAAACTGTTTTTT